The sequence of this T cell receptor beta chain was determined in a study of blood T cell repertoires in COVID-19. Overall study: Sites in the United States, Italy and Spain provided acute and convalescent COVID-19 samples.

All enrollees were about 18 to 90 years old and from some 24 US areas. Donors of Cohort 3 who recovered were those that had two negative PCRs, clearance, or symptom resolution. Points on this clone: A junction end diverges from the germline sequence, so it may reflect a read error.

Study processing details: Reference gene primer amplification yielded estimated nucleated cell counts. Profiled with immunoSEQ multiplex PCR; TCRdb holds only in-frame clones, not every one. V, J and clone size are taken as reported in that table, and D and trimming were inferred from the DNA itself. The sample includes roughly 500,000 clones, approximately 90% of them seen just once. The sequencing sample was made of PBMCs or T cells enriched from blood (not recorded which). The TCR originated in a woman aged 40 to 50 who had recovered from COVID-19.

DNA for the CDR3: TGCGCCAGCAGCCAAGATCCCCCCACTAAGGAAAAACTGTTTTTT. It codes for CASSQDPPTKEKLFF. This sequence joins TRBV4-3 and TRBJ1-4, with D unclear. The CDR3 has 15 residues. CDR1 and CDR2 from the germline V gene are LGHNA and YSLEER.